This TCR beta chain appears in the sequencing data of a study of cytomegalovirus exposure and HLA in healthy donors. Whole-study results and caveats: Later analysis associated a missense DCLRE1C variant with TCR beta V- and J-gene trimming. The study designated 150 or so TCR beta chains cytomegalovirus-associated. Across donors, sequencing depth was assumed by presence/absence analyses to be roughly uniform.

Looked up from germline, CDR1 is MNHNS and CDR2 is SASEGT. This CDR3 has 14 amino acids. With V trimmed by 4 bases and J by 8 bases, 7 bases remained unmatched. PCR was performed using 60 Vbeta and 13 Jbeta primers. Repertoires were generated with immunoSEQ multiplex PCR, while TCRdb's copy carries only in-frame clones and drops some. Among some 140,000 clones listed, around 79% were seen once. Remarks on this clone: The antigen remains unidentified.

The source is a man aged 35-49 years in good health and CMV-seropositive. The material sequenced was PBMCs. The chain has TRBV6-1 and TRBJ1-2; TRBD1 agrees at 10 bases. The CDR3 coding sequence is TGTGCCAGCAGTGGAGGGACAGGGGATAGGGGCTACACCTTC. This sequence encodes CASSGGTGDRGYTF.